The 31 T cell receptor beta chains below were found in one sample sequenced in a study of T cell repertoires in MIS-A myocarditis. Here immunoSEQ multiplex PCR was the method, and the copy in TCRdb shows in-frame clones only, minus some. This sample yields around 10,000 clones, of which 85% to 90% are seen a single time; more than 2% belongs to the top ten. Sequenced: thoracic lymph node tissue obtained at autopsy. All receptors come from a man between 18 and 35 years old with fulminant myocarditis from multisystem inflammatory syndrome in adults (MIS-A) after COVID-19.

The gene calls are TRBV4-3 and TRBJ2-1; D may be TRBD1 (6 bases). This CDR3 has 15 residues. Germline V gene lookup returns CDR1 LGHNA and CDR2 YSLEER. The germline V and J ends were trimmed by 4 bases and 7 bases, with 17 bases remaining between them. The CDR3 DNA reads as TGCGCCAGCAGCCTTTCGTGGTTAGGGGGAAATGAGCAGTTCTTC. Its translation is CASSLSWLGGNEQFF.

The chain's CDR3 is CSADGREAFF. CDR3 in DNA: TGCAGTGCCGACGGGCGTGAAGCTTTCTTT. The rearrangement uses TRBV20-1 and TRBJ1-1, with D unresolved. The germline V and J ends were trimmed by 6 bases and 7 bases, with 9 bases remaining between them. Germline loops: CDR1 DFQATT, CDR2 SNEGSKA (reference sequence). This CDR3 region has 10 residues.

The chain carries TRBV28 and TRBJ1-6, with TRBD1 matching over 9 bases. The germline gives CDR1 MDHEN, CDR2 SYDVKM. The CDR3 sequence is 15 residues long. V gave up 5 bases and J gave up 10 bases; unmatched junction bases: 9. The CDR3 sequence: CASSTPGQGRSPLHF. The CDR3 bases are TGTGCCAGCAGTACTCCGGGACAGGGACGATCACCCCTCCACTTT.

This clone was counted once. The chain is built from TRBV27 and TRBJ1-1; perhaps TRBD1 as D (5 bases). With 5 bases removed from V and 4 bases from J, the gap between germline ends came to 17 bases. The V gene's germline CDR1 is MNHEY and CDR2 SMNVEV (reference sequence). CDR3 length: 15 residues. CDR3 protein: CASSQPQGRSTEAFF. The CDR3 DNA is TGTGCCAGCAGTCAACCCCAGGGAAGGAGCACTGAAGCTTTCTTT.

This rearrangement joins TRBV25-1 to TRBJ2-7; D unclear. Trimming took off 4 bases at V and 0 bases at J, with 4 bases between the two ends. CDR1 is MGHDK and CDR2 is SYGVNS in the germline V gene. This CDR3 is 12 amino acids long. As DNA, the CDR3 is TGTGCCAGCAGTGGGAGCTCCTACGAGCAGTACTTC. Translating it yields CASSGSSYEQYF.

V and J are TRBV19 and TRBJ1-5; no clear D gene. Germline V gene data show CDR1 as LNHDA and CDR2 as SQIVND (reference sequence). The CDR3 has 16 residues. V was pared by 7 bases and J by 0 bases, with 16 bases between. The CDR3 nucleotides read TGTGCCAGTAACCCTCCCCATCGGGGTAGCAATCAGCCCCAGCATTTT. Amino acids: CASNPPHRGSNQPQHF.

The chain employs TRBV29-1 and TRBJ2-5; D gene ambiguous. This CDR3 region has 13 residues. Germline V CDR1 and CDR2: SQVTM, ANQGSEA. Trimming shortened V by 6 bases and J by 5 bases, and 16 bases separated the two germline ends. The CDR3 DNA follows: TGCAGCGTGGCTCCGAGGACCTTTGAGACCCAGTACTTC. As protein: CSVAPRTFETQYF.

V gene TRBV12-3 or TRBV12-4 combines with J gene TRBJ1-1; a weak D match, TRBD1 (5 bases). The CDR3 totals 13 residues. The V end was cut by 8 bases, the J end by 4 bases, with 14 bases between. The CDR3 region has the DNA TGTGCCAGCGTAGGTTTCGGGGGCACTGAAGCTTTCTTT. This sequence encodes CASVGFGGTEAFF.

The CDR3 region is CASSLGPSYEQYF. The CDR3 DNA sequence: TGTGCCAGCAGCTTAGGACCCTCCTACGAGCAGTACTTC. The chain carries TRBV11-3 and TRBJ2-7; D not certain. The CDR3 runs to 13 residues. Looked up from germline, CDR1 is SGHNT and CDR2 is YENEEA. V gave up 1 base and J gave up 0 bases, with 4 bases separating them. Full variable domain (remainder filled in from reference TRBV11-3 and TRBJ2-7): EAGVVQSPRYKIIEKKQPVAFWCNPISGHNTLYWYLQNLGQGPELLIRYENEEAVDDSQLPKDRFSAERLKGVDSTLKIQPAELGDSAVYLCASSLGPSYEQYFGPGTRLTVT.

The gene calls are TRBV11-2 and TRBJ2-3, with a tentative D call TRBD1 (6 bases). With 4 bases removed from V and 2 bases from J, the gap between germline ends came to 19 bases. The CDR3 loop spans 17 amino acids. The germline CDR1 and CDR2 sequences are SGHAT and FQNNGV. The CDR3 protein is CASSSTFDRTSTDTQYF. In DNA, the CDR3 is TGTGCCAGCAGCTCAACCTTCGACAGGACCTCCACAGATACGCAGTATTTT.

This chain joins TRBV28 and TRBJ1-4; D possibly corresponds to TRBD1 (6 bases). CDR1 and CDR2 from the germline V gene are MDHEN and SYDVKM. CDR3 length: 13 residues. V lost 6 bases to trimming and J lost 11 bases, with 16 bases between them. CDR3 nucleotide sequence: TGTGCCAGCAGACGTAGCCAGGGGATCAAACTGTTTTTT. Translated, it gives CASRRSQGIKLFF.

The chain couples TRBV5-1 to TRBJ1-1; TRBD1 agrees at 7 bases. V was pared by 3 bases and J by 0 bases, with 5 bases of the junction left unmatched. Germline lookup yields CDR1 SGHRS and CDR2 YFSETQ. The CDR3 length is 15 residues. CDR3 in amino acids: CASSWGQSMNTEAFF. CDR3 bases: TGCGCCAGCAGCTGGGGACAGTCAATGAACACTGAAGCTTTCTTT.

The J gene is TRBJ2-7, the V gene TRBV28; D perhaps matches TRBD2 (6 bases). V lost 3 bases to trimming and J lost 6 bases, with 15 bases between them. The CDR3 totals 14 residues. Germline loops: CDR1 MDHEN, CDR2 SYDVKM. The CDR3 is CASSFGGSRSEQYF. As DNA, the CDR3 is TGTGCCAGCAGTTTTGGGGGGTCTAGGAGCGAGCAGTACTTC.

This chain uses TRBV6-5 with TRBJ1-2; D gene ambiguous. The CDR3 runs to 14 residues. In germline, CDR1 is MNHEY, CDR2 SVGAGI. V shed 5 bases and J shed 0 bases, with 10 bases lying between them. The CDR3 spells CASSRELANYGYTF. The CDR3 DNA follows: TGTGCCAGCAGTAGGGAGTTAGCTAACTATGGCTACACCTTC.

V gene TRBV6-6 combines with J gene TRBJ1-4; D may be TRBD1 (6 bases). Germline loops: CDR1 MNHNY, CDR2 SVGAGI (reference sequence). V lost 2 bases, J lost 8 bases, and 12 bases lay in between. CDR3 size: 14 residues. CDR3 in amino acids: CASSYGQRGEKLFF. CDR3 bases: TGTGCCAGCAGTTACGGACAGCGGGGAGAAAAACTGTTTTTT.

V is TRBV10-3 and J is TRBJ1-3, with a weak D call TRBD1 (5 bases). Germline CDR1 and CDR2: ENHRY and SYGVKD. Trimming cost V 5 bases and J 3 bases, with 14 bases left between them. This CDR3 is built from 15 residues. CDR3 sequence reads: CAISSTRDRGNTIYF. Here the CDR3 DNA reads TGTGCCATCAGTTCTACCCGGGACCGTGGAAACACCATATATTTT.

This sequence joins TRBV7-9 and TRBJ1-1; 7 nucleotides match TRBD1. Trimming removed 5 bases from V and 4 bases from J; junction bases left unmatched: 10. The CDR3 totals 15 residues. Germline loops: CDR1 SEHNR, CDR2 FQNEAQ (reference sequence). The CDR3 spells CASSIHRQGGTEAFF. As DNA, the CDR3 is TGTGCCAGCAGCATCCATAGACAGGGAGGCACTGAAGCTTTCTTT.

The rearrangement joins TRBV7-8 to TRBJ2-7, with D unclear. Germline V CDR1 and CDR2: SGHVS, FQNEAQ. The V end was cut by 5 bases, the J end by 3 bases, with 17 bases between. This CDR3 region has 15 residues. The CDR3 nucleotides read TGTGCCAGCAGCCCCTCTTCGGTAATCTACTACGAGCAGTACTTC. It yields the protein CASSPSSVIYYEQYF.

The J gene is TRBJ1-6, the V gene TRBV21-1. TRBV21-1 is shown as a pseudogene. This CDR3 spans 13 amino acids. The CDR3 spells CASSKGHNSPLHF. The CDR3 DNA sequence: TGTGCCAGCAGCAAAGGACATAATTCACCCCTCCACTTT.

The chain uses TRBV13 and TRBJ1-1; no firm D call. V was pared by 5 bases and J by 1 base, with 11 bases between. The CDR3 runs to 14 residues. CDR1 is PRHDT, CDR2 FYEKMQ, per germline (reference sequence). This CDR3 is CASSPQPGNTEAFF. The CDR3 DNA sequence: TGTGCCAGCAGCCCCCAGCCGGGGAACACTGAAGCTTTCTTT.

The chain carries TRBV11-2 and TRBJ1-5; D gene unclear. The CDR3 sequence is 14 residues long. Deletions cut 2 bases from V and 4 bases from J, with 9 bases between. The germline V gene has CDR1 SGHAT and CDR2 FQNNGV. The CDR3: CASSLSLGNQPQHF. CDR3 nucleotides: TGTGCCAGCAGCTTATCTTTGGGTAATCAGCCCCAGCATTTT. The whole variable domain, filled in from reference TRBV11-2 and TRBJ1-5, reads EAGVAQSPRYKIIEKRQSVAFWCNPISGHATLYWYQQILGQGPKLLIQFQNNGVVDDSQLPKDRFSAERLKGVDSTLKIQPAKLEDSAVYLCASSLSLGNQPQHFGDGTRLSIL.

CDR3 in amino acids: CASSFGTEAFF. As DNA, the CDR3 is TGTGCCAGCAGTTTCGGGACTGAAGCTTTCTTT. The V call is TRBV27, the J call TRBJ1-1; D is ambiguous. Trimming cost V 3 bases and J 5 bases, with 4 bases left between them. Looked up from germline, CDR1 is MNHEY and CDR2 is SMNVEV (reference sequence). This CDR3 has 11 amino acids.

In DNA form, the CDR3 reads TGTGCCAGCAGCGTAGGCGCAGATACGCAGTATTTT. Translated: CASSVGADTQYF. The J gene is TRBJ2-3, the V gene TRBV9, with no clear D. This CDR3 is built from 12 residues. The V end was cut by 0 bases, the J end by 4 bases, with 3 bases between. The germline V gene encodes CDR1 SGDLS and CDR2 YYNGEE.

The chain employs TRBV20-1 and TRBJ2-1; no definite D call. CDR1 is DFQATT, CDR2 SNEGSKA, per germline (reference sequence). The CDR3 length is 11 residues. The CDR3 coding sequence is TGCAGCCCCGGACCCCGAGCCGAGCAGTTCTTC. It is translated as CSPGPRAEQFF.

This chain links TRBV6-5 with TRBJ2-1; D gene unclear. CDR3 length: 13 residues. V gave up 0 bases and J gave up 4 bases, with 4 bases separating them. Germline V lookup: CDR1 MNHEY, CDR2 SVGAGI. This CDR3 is CASSYSGYNEQFF. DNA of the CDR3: TGTGCCAGCAGTTACTCCGGTTACAATGAGCAGTTCTTC.

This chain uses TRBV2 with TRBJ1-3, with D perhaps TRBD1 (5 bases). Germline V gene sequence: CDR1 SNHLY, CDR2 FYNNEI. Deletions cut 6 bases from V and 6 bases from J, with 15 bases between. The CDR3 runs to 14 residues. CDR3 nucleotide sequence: TGTGCCAGCAGCGGGGGGATTAGAGTAAACACCATATATTTT. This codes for CASSGGIRVNTIYF.

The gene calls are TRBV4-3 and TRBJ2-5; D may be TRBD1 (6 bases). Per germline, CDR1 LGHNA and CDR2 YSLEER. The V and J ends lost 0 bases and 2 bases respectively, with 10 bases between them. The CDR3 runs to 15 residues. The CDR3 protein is CASSQDRGFQETQYF. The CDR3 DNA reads TGCGCCAGCAGCCAAGACAGGGGATTTCAAGAGACCCAGTACTTC.

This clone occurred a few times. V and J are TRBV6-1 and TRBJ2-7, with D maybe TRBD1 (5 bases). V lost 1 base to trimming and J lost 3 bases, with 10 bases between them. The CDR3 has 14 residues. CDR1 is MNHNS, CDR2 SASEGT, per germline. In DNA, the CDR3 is TGTGCCAGCAGTGAAGGTCACGACAGCTACGAGCAGTACTTC. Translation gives CASSEGHDSYEQYF.

The CDR3 DNA follows: TGTGCCAGCAGCGTAGGGTGGGCTTCTGGAAACACCATATATTTT. It is translated as CASSVGWASGNTIYF. The V gene is TRBV9, the J gene TRBJ1-3; D gene unclear. CDR1 SGDLS and CDR2 YYNGEE come from the germline V gene. Trimming pared 0 bases from V and 1 base from J, leaving 8 bases between. The CDR3 covers 15 residues.

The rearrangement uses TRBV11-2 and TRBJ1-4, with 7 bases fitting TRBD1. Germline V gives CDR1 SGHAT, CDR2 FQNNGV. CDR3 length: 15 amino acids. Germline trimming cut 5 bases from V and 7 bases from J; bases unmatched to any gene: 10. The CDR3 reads CASSPLEGAREKLFF. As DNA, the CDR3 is TGTGCCAGCAGCCCTTTGGAGGGGGCGCGTGAAAAACTGTTTTTT.

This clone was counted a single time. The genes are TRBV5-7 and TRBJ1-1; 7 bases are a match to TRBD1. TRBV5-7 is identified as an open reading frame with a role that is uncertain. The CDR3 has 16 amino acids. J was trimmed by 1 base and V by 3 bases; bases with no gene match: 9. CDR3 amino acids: CASSSATGDRNTEAFF. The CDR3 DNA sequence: TGTGCCAGCAGCTCGGCCACAGGGGACAGGAACACTGAAGCTTTCTTT.